The next 32 T cell receptor beta chains were all read from a single sample in a study of CXCR3-negative and CXCR3-positive naive CD8 T cells (dated by TCRdb to between 2018 and 2021). The sequencer listed for this sample is NextSeq 550. The Human TCR Profiling Kit (MiLaboratory) was used to make UMI-labeled 5' RACE TRB cDNA libraries. The reads were reprocessed in TCRdb, with one entry per CDR3 protein sequence and no accompanying DNA. The table kept for this sample lists about 3,400 distinct CDR3 sequences. The ten most abundant clones make up 2% to 2.5% of the sample. Sample: naive CXCR3- CD8+ T cells from blood. This specimen's cell subset or site label, per the study, means: CD45RO-CCR7+CD27+CD95- naive CD8+ T cells lacking CXCR3 (TNR3-). These receptors all stem from a human donor in good health. Some clones in this sample may be carry-over from other donors' samples.

By frequency, this clonotype registers medium-sized. The chain combines TRBV21-1 with TRBJ1-1; TCRdb picks TRBD1, but there is no DNA to check that call. TRBV21-1 is listed as a pseudogene. The CDR3 sequence is 15 residues long. CDR3: CASSKARGIPDEAFF.

Frequency places this clonotype as medium-sized. This chain links TRBV5-6 with TRBJ2-7; TCRdb designates TRBD1, a call that cannot be tested without DNA. The CDR3 runs 16 residues. Germline lookup yields CDR1 SGHDT and CDR2 YYEEEE. The CDR3 loop is CASSLKNGQGRHEQYF.

The J gene is TRBJ2-7, the V gene TRBV6-1; the D call of TRBD1 rests on TCRdb alone, since no DNA is present to check it. CDR1 is MNHNS and CDR2 is SASEGT in the germline V gene. This CDR3 comprises 15 residues. CDR3 in amino acids: CASSEYRAVSYEQYF.

The chain employs TRBV2 and TRBJ2-7; TCRdb reports TRBD2, a call that lacks DNA to check it against. Germline V gives CDR1 SNHLY, CDR2 FYNNEI. The CDR3 spans 15 residues. CDR3 residues: CASSDLRGGNYEQYF.

This clonotype ranks as medium-sized in terms of frequency. The rearrangement joins TRBV4-2 to TRBJ1-1. Germline V lookup: CDR1 LGHNA, CDR2 YNFKEQ. The CDR3 runs to 16 residues. The CDR3: CASSLDVGGSNTEAFF.

This clonotype is identified as large from frequency. The chain recombines TRBV7-3 with TRBJ1-5. Germline values: CDR1 SGHTA, CDR2 FQGTGA. There are 14 residues in the CDR3. The CDR3 region is CASSLNGGIKPQHF.

This clonotype shows up as medium-sized by frequency. This chain uses TRBV7-2 with TRBJ2-7; TCRdb lists TRBD1, though no DNA is available to test this call. Germline V gene data show CDR1 as SGHTA and CDR2 as FQGNSA. The CDR3 covers 14 residues. The CDR3 sequence is CASSSPGQSYEQYF.

Judged by frequency, this clonotype is medium-sized. The V gene is TRBV7-9, the J gene TRBJ2-5. The CDR3 spans 13 residues. Germline CDR1 SEHNR, CDR2 FQNEAQ (reference sequence). The CDR3 is CASSLDRQETQYF.

This clonotype is called medium-sized (0.01 to 0.1%) based on its frequency. This rearrangement joins TRBV20-1 to TRBJ2-3; TCRdb returns TRBD2, unconfirmable since there is no DNA. The CDR3 contains 22 residues. The germline CDR1 and CDR2 sequences are DFQATT and SNEGSKA (reference sequence). This chain's CDR3 is CSAHADPGGLGASGLHTDTQYF.

This clonotype is classed as medium-sized by frequency. This chain links TRBV20-1 with TRBJ2-1; the D gene TCRdb calls, TRBD2, cannot be checked with no DNA. This CDR3 region has 16 residues. The germline CDR1 and CDR2 sequences are DFQATT and SNEGSKA (reference sequence). The CDR3 is CSASDRSGSGWNEQFF.

This chain joins TRBV29-1 and TRBJ1-1; without DNA, the TCRdb call of TRBD1 cannot be checked. There are 11 residues in the CDR3. Germline V CDR1 and CDR2: SQVTM, ANQGSEA. The CDR3: CSVPGNTEAFF.

This clonotype is deemed medium-sized by its frequency. This chain connects TRBV20-1 to TRBJ2-3; there is no DNA to check the TCRdb D call of TRBD2. Germline V gives CDR1 DFQATT, CDR2 SNEGSKA (reference sequence). This CDR3 is 16 amino acids long. The chain's CDR3 is CSARDYIAGSTDTQYF.

This clonotype counts as medium-sized by frequency. This CDR3 is CSVDPDNEQFF. The chain carries TRBV29-1 and TRBJ2-1. Germline CDR1 reads SQVTM; CDR2 reads ANQGSEA. This CDR3 comprises 11 residues.

The gene calls are TRBV29-1 and TRBJ2-2; TCRdb returns TRBD1, unconfirmable since there is no DNA. CDR3 length: 18 residues. Germline V lookup: CDR1 SQVTM, CDR2 ANQGSEA. CDR3 in amino acids: CSVEAHSGVVAHTGELFF.

The J gene is TRBJ1-1, the V gene TRBV4-3. In germline, CDR1 is LGHNA, CDR2 YSLEER. The CDR3 consists of 14 residues. The CDR3 here is CASSQEKYPTEAFF.

This clonotype ranks as medium-sized (0.01 to 0.1%) in terms of frequency. This CDR3 reads CASSLLQGATDTQYF. This rearrangement joins TRBV7-9 to TRBJ2-3; TCRdb lists TRBD1, though no DNA is available to test this call. CDR3 length: 15 amino acids. Germline lookup yields CDR1 SEHNR and CDR2 FQNEAQ (reference sequence). Full variable domain (remainder filled in from reference TRBV7-9 and TRBJ2-3): DTGVSQNPRHKITKRGQNVTFRCDPISEHNRLYWYRQTLGQGPEFLTYFQNEAQLEKSRLLSDRFSAERPKGSFSTLEIQRTEQGDSAMYLCASSLLQGATDTQYFGPGTRLTVL.

This clonotype is classed as medium-sized by frequency. This rearrangement joins TRBV29-1 to TRBJ2-3; lacking DNA, the TRBD2 call made by TCRdb goes unchecked. The CDR3 spans 14 residues. Germline CDR1 is SQVTM and CDR2 is ANQGSEA. CDR3 sequence reads: CSVDAGVGTDTQYF.

V and J are TRBV29-1 and TRBJ2-7; TCRdb's D call, TRBD2, is unchecked because there is no DNA. Germline V gene sequence: CDR1 SQVTM, CDR2 ANQGSEA. The CDR3 extends over 12 amino acids. The CDR3 reads CSAGWEGYEQYF.

The chain employs TRBV15 and TRBJ2-7. Germline assignment: CDR1 LNHNV and CDR2 YYDKDF (reference sequence). The CDR3 spans 14 residues. CDR3 amino acids: CATSRVPGSYEQYF.

This clonotype ranks as medium-sized in terms of frequency. The rearrangement uses TRBV29-1 and TRBJ2-1; TCRdb lists TRBD2, though no DNA is available to test this call. The CDR3 is 15 residues long. CDR1 is SQVTM and CDR2 is ANQGSEA in the germline V gene. Here the CDR3 reads CSVEDGRGGYNEQFF.

This clonotype is classed as medium-sized (0.01 to 0.1%) by frequency. V and J are TRBV25-1 and TRBJ2-1. Germline V gene data show CDR1 as MGHDK and CDR2 as SYGVNS. The CDR3 contains 12 residues. The CDR3 protein is CASSPPYNEQFF.

Measured by frequency, this clonotype is medium-sized (0.01 to 0.1%). This chain connects TRBV29-1 to TRBJ1-2; without DNA, the TCRdb call of TRBD1 cannot be checked. The CDR3 is made up of 12 amino acids. CDR1 is SQVTM and CDR2 is ANQGSEA in the germline V gene. CDR3 in amino acids: CSSTRDDYGYTF.

This clonotype is called medium-sized based on its frequency. Here the CDR3 reads CSVEKGPSYNEQFF. This chain links TRBV29-1 with TRBJ2-1. The CDR3 loop spans 14 amino acids. Germline CDR1 SQVTM, CDR2 ANQGSEA.

Measured by frequency, this clonotype is medium-sized (0.01 to 0.1%). This chain joins TRBV29-1 and TRBJ2-3; TCRdb indicates TRBD1, and absent DNA this call remains unverified. The length of the CDR3 is 15 residues. Germline loops: CDR1 SQVTM, CDR2 ANQGSEA. CDR3 protein: CSVDGDLSTTDTQYF.

This clonotype is identified as medium-sized from frequency. CDR3 loop: CSARDRLAGAYNEQFF. The chain carries TRBV20-1 and TRBJ2-1. CDR1 is DFQATT, CDR2 SNEGSKA, per germline (reference sequence). The CDR3 is 16 amino acids.

The genes are TRBV19 and TRBJ2-3; TCRdb selects TRBD2, and the lack of DNA leaves this call unchecked. Germline assignment: CDR1 LNHDA and CDR2 SQIVND (reference sequence). The CDR3 has 17 amino acids. CDR3 protein: CASSIDLGTSLPDTQYF.

This clonotype is classed as medium-sized by frequency. V is TRBV3-1 and J is TRBJ2-3; TCRdb proposes TRBD2, but this gene call is untestable without DNA. This CDR3 is 16 amino acids long. The germline gives CDR1 LGHDT, CDR2 YNNKEL (reference sequence). The CDR3 is CASSHRLAGGRGTQYF.

The rearrangement links TRBV30 to TRBJ1-6; TCRdb's assignment of TRBD1 cannot be checked, as there is no DNA. CDR3 length: 15 amino acids. CDR1 and CDR2 (germline): GTSNPN, SVGIG (reference sequence). The CDR3 region is CAWSVPGGANSPLHF.

The chain couples TRBV29-1 to TRBJ1-1. This CDR3 has 12 amino acids. Germline CDR1 reads SQVTM; CDR2 reads ANQGSEA. The CDR3 reads CSVEALNTEAFF.

By frequency, this clonotype is medium-sized. This chain links TRBV20-1 with TRBJ2-1; checking the TCRdb D call of TRBD1 is not possible without DNA. The length of the CDR3 is 14 residues. Looked up from germline, CDR1 is DFQATT and CDR2 is SNEGSKA (reference sequence). The CDR3 here is CSARGERGLGEQFF.

The chain carries TRBV20-1 and TRBJ2-1. Germline V gene lookup returns CDR1 DFQATT and CDR2 SNEGSKA (reference sequence). This CDR3 region has 12 residues. This CDR3 is CSARGLNNEQFF.

This chain connects TRBV4-3 to TRBJ2-1; the D call of TRBD2 rests on TCRdb alone, since no DNA is present to check it. This CDR3 region has 16 residues. CDR1 and CDR2 from the germline V gene are LGHNA and YSLEER. CDR3 region: CASSQGLAPTYNEQFF.